One TCR beta chain is described in this entry. Antigen: not known. The data stem from a study of regulatory T cells in long-lasting Graves disease. Noted time point: persistent/refractory GD, antithyroid drugs over 5 years with positive TRAb. From RNA extracted from PBMCs, the TCR library was made. American Thyroid Association guidelines defined how Graves' disease was diagnosed. The CDR3 spans 12 residues. V dropped 6 bases and J dropped 7; count of bases not matched to a gene: 3. Germline V gene lookup returns CDR1 MNHEY and CDR2 SMNVEV (reference sequence). Broader study findings: Preferential use of TRBV28, TRBJ1-2 and TRBJ2-5 was seen in persistent disease. Graves' patients with persistent disease showed TCR diversity lower than patients newly diagnosed.

Researchers made TCR beta libraries by using iRepertoire HTBI primers and running Arm-PCR on CDR3 regions. How the authors handled the data: Segment identification across samples yielded 55 to 65 TRBV and some 13 TRBJ segments. TCRdb re-called the multiplex PCR reads through MiXCR, storing one row per CDR3 protein. These V and J calls rely on TCRdb rather than the paper's analysis. Of about 660,000 distinct CDR3 sequences listed, around 30% are singletons. The chain couples TRBV27 to TRBJ1-5; TRBD1 aligns across 7 bases. The sample in question was peripheral blood mononuclear cells (PBMCs), obtained when the disease was refractory, from a patient treated with antithyroid drugs. This receptor was taken from a female donor with Graves disease. CDR3 protein: CASRTGAQPQHF. CDR3 nucleotide sequence: TGTGCCAGCAGAACAGGGGCCCAGCCCCAGCATTTT.